The present T cell receptor beta chain was sequenced within a study of cytomegalovirus exposure and HLA in healthy donors (TCRdb year 2017). Concerning the study at large: An earlier analysis of some 500 of the donors reported 276 Gb of sequence data and around 110 million unique TCR beta sequences from 150 million to 200 million T cells. An early release that covered fewer than 750 HLA-typed donors contained around 300 gigabases of sequencing data and tens of millions of unique TCR sequences. The genetic ancestry cluster associated with self-reported Caucasian donors included over 65% of the 398 genotyped donors. The study aimed to test whether cataloging public T cell receptors could reveal signatures of past pathogen exposure. The study used immunosequencing to profile the T cell repertoires of 666 subjects and linked those repertoires to cytomegalovirus serostatus. A separate validation cohort of 100 to 150 different subjects was used in addition to the roughly 720-subject first cohort. To predict cytomegalovirus infection status, the study combined high-throughput TCR immunosequencing, statistical association of individual TCRs with disease status, and machine learning. To study patterns of TCR occurrence, a later analysis re-analyzed previously published TCR beta repertoires from more than 550 donors and added high-resolution HLA genotyping. Rather than using new phenotypic data, the later analysis identified candidate immune exposures from TCR beta sequences and from how often those sequences occurred across donors. To decide whether each TCR beta V gene segment behaved as functional or pseudogenic, an earlier analysis of approximately 600 of the donors relied on high-throughput TCR beta sequencing. Donor age, sex, ethnicity and CMV serostatus were collected together with the repertoire data. A later genetic analysis used genome-wide SNP genotypes for about 60% of the roughly 670 donors, treating that subset as a discovery cohort. All discovery cohort repertoires had been generated on a single sequencing platform. HLA typing included class I and class II loci at four-digit resolution. The number of donors typed differed by locus, with roughly 620-630 for A, B, C, DRB1 and DQB1, more than 500 for DQA1, approximately 570 for DPA1, and 450 to 480 for DPB1. Roughly five DR-DQ haplotypes were treated as single units for association and clustering because of strong linkage in the cohort. Among almost 400 genotyped donors of the cohort, an average of about 240,000 unique TCR beta nucleotide sequences were sequenced per donor, 15% to 20% of them non-productive.

The cohort was made up of 500 to 800 healthy bone marrow donors. At the time of sampling, every cohort member was nominally healthy, though immune exposures that went unrecorded were likely present. The donor was CMV seropositive and belonged to the group of about 290 seropositive cohort members. A peripheral blood sample was provided by each donor, and peripheral blood mononuclear cells were used for TCR beta sequencing. The Qiagen DNeasy Blood Extraction Kit was used to extract genomic DNA from the blood cell samples. A word on this clone: Its antigen remains undetermined.

Overall results and qualifications from the work: A later analysis found that HLA-associated TCR beta chains were more clonally expanded and had lower generation probabilities than equally common non-associated chains. When HLA alleles, especially DR and DQ, strongly co-occurred, TCR associations were difficult to assign to individual alleles. A group of highly shared sequence variants was considered likely to be a technical artifact of the sequencing pipeline. HLA typing was unavailable for some donors at each locus, so association tests used only the typed subset. Linkage disequilibrium might explain the correlated functional status among segregating V segments, but an unknown experimental factor could not be excluded. A few of the identified cytomegalovirus-associated TCR beta chains were confirmed in vitro to be specific for cytomegalovirus antigens. A later analysis associated 15,000 to 20,000 TCR beta sequences with specific HLA alleles at a false discovery rate of 0.05. Several of the top co-occurrence clusters appeared to be linked to parvovirus B19, influenza, CMV and Epstein-Barr virus, according to a later analysis. In a later genetic analysis, a missense DCLRE1C variant was associated with V-gene and J-gene trimming of TCR beta chains, and the association was replicated in an independent cohort. Presence/absence analyses assumed roughly uniform sequencing depth across donors, an assumption that may not hold. The study gave a list of 150 to 200 TCR beta chains associated with cytomegalovirus. Only TCR beta chains were sequenced in this cohort, and the absence of alpha or paired-chain data limited detectable features. The authors suggested that the approach could potentially be extended to other disease states and immunological phenotypes. In both the original and validation cohorts, the classifier was reported to diagnose cytomegalovirus status with high specificity and sensitivity. Compared with the roughly 700-donor mean, donors in an Asian-associated ancestry cluster had fewer N-insertions in productive TCRs, according to a later genetic analysis. Most TCR sequences were seen in very few donors, while some public TCRs were found in many individuals. CMV serostatus was the only immune exposure information available for the cohort. A further reported finding was that TCR beta sequences accurately predicted the HLA-A and HLA-B alleles for most subjects in the first cohort. According to a later analysis, most CMV-associated TCR beta chains appeared to be HLA-restricted, and the HLA associations seemed to be driven largely by CMV exposure. Because counts were too low, approximately 15 rarely observed V segments, including chromosome 9 orphons, were excluded from the earlier analysis of 587 of the donors. Because the 87-base-pair reads could not distinguish some IMGT-functional V segments, including TRBV6-2 and TRBV6-3, those segments were excluded. In a later analysis, the rate of TCR association differed among HLA loci, with DRB1 alleles having the most associated TCRs and HLA-C alleles having the fewest. In an earlier analysis of 450 to 750 of the donors, most TCR beta V segments appeared in productive rearrangements about 90% or about 30% of the time, broadly matching IMGT annotations.

Library generation was performed with the immunoSEQ multiplex PCR assay. The multiplex PCR relied on a mix of 60 forward primers for TCR Vbeta segments and 13 reverse primers for TCR Jbeta segments. A multiplex PCR assay on genomic DNA amplified the CDR3 region of rearranged TCR beta genes. The Illumina HiSeq System was used to sequence the amplified TCR beta libraries as 87-base-pair reads. In the source study's methods: A later analysis tallied 75 million to 85 million unique TCR beta chains across the 650 to 750 repertoires, and approximately 9.9 million of those chains were shared by two or more donors. A nearest-neighbor algorithm error-corrected the raw reads and collapsed the reads into unique sequences, merging closely related sequences to remove PCR and sequencing errors. V, D and J gene segments were assigned by aligning CDR3 sequences to IMGT reference sequences. Each retained sequence needed at least a six-nucleotide match to both a V gene segment and a J gene segment. Rearrangements were classified as productive when the CDR3 lacked stop codons and remained in frame with V and J, and all other rearrangements were classified as non-productive. Following IMGT convention, CDR3 was defined as the stretch from the second conserved V-encoded cysteine to the conserved J-encoded phenylalanine. The earlier analysis of a few hundred of the donors excluded sequences that lacked an unambiguous match to a single V gene segment. An earlier analysis of 587 of the donors classified V segments as functional when productive rearrangements were above 56.7% and as segregating when the standard deviation between donors was above 5%. To diagnose cytomegalovirus status from the catalog of TCR beta chain sequences, a statistical classification framework was built. A later analysis assigned V and J genes by comparing TCR nucleotide sequences with IMGT/GENE-DB human TR gene sequences. The TCRdist pipeline was used in a later analysis to assign CDR3 sequences and most-parsimonious VDJ recombination scenarios. In a later analysis, each TCR beta chain was defined by its CDR3 amino acid sequence together with its V-gene family, and reads lacking a unique V-gene family were excluded. As a way to deal with suspected cross-contamination and a sequencing artifact, a later analysis dropped roughly 600 nucleotide sequences that were highly shared and had low generation probability. In a later analysis, a clonal expansion index was calculated for each public chain from normalized within-repertoire ranks of inferred template counts. In a later analysis, generation probabilities were computed with a VDJ recombination model fitted to out-of-frame rearrangements, and the resulting probabilities were checked against IGoR. In a later analysis, hypergeometric tests were used to score TCR-TCR, TCR-HLA and TCR-CMV co-occurrence, with a repertoire-size bias correction applied to TCR pairs. To estimate false discovery rates, a later analysis permuted the HLA or CMV assignments 20 times. In a later analysis, co-occurring TCRs were grouped with DBSCAN, and TCRdist sequence similarity was added when clustering was performed within HLA-allele-positive subsets. Repertoires with fewer than 30,000 or more than 120,000 public chains were left out of co-occurrence clustering, as were five repertoires with anomalous nucleotide sharing. The source is immuneACCESS, and TCRdb retained only in-frame sequences with V and J called. Part of the clones is not carried over; for the studies checked, unresolved V genes explain less than half of this, and the remainder is unexplained. The D gene and trimming were derived from the DNA, and the V and J assignments and clone size from that table. For this sample, the table gives around 65,000 clones. Together, the top ten hold 4% to 5.5% of the sample.

From a lookup of the germline V gene (reference sequence), CDR1 and CDR2 are PRHDT and FYEKMQ. V was cut back by 5 bases and J by 5 bases, leaving a gap of 21 bases between them. CDR3 length: 16 amino acids, cysteine to phenylalanine. Just CDR3 DNA is preserved here, 48 bases in frame from base 1. The clonotype was recovered from a young man in good health and CMV-seropositive. The receptor chain draws on TRBV13 and TRBJ1-2, with the D gene not clear enough to name. Sequencing was performed on PBMCs. The DNA sequence is as follows: TGTGCCAGCAGCCATTTATCGTTGGAAGGAGTTTATGGCTACACCTTC. Its amino acids are CASSHLSLEGVYGYTF.